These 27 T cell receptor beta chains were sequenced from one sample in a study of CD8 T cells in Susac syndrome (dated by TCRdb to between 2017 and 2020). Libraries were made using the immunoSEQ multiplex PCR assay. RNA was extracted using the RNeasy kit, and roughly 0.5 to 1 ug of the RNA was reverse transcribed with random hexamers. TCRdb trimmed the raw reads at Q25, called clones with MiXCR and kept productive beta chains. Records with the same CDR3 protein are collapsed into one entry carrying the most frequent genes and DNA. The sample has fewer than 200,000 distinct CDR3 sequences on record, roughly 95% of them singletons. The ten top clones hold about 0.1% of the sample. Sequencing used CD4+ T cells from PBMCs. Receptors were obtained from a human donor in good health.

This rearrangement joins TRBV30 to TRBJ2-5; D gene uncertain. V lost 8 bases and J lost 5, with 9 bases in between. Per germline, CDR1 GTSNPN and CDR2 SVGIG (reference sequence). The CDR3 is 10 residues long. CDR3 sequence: CALLLETQYF. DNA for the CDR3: TGTGCCCTGTTATTGGAGACCCAGTACTTC.

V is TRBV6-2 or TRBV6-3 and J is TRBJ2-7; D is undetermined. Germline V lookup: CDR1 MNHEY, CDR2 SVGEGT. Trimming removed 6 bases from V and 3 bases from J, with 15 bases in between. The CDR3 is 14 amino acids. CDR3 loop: CASRSVGPDYEQYF. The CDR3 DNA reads TGTGCCAGCAGATCTGTAGGGCCCGACTACGAGCAGTACTTC.

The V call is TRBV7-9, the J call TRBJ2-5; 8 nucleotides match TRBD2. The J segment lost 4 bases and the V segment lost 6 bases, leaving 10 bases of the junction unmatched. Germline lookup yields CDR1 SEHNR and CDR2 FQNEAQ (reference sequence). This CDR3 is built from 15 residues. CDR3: CASSRVAGRGETQYF. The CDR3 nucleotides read TGTGCCAGCAGTCGAGTAGCGGGAAGGGGAGAGACCCAGTACTTC.

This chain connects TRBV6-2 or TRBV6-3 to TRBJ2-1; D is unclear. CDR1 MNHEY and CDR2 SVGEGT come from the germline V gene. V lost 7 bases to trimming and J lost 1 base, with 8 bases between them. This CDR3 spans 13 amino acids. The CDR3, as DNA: TGTGCCAGCAACGCCGTGTCCTACAATGAGCAGTTCTTC. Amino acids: CASNAVSYNEQFF.

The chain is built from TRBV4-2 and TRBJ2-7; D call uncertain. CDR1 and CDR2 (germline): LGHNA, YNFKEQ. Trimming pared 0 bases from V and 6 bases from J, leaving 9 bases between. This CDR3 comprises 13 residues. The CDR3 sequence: CASSQDTIGEQYF. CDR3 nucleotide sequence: TGTGCCAGCAGCCAAGACACAATAGGCGAGCAGTACTTC.

The CDR3 sequence is CASSLGDSSDTQYF. The CDR3 DNA reads as TGCGCCAGCAGCTTGGGAGACTCTTCAGATACGCAGTATTTT. The chain carries TRBV5-1 and TRBJ2-3; D gene unclear. Germline CDR1 and CDR2: SGHRS and YFSETQ. The CDR3 is 14 amino acids. With 0 bases removed from V and 4 bases from J, the gap between germline ends came to 9 bases.

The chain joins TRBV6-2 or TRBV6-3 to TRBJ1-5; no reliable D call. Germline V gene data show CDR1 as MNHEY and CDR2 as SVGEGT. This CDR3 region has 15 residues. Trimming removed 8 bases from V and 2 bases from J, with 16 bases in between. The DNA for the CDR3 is TGTGCCAGCCGCCATGGTGGAGAGGGCAATCAGCCCCAGCATTTT. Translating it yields CASRHGGEGNQPQHF.

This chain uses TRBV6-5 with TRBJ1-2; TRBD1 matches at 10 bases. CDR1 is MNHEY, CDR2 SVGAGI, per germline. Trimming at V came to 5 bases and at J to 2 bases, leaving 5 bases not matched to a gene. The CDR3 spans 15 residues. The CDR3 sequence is CASSARDRGNYGYTF. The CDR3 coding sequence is TGTGCCAGCAGTGCGAGGGACAGGGGCAACTATGGCTACACCTTC.

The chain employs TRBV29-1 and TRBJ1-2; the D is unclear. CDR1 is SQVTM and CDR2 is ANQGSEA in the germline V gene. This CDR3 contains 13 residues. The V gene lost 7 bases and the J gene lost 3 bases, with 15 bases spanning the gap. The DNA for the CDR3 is TGCAGCGCGTCGGCGGGGATCTACTATGGCTACACCTTC. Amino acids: CSASAGIYYGYTF.

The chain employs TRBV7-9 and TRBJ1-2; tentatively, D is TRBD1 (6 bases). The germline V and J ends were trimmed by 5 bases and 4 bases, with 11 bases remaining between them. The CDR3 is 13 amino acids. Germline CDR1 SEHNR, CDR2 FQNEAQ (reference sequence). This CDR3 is CASSPWTVYGYTF. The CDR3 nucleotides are TGTGCCAGCAGCCCCTGGACAGTCTATGGCTACACCTTC.

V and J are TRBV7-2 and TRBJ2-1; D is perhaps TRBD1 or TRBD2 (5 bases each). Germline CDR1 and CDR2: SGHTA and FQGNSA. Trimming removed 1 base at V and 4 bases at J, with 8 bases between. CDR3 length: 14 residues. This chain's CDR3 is CASSLDGAYNEQFF. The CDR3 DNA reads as TGTGCCAGCAGCTTAGACGGGGCATACAATGAGCAGTTCTTC.

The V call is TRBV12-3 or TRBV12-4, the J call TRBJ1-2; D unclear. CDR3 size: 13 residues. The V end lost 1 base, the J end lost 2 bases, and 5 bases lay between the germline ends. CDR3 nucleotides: TGTGCCAGCAGTTTAGGAGTCAACTATGGCTACACCTTC. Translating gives CASSLGVNYGYTF.

The CDR3 nucleotides are TGTGCCAGCAGTTTAAAAGGTGCAGGGCTTTTTGGCTACACCTTC. As protein: CASSLKGAGLFGYTF. This rearrangement joins TRBV12-3 or TRBV12-4 to TRBJ1-2, with D possibly TRBD1 on 5 matching bases. This CDR3 region has 15 residues. V lost 2 bases to trimming and J lost 7 bases, with 17 bases between them.

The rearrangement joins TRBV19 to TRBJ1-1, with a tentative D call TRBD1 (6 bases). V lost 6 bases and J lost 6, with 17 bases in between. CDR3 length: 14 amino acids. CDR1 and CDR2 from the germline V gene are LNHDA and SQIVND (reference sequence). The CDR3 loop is CASSTRQARPEAFF. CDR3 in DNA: TGTGCCAGTAGCACCAGACAGGCCCGGCCTGAAGCTTTCTTT. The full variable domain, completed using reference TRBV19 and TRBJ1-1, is DGGITQSPKYLFRKEGQNVTLSCEQNLNHDAMYWYRQDPGQGLRLIYYSQIVNDFQKGDIAEGYSVSREKKESFPLTVTSAQKNPTAFYLCASSTRQARPEAFFGQGTRLTVV.

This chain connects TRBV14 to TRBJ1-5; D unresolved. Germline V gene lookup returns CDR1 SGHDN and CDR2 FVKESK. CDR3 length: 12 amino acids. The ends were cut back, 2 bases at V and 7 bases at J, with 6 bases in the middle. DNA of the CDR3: TGTGCCAGCAGCCAACCGGGCCAGCCCCAGCATTTT. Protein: CASSQPGQPQHF.

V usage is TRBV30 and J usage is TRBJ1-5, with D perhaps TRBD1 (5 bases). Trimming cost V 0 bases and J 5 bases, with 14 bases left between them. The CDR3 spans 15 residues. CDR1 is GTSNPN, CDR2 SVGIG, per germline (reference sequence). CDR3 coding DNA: TGTGCCTGGAGTGTACCAAGGGGCGGGGATCAGCCCCAGCATTTT. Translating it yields CAWSVPRGGDQPQHF.

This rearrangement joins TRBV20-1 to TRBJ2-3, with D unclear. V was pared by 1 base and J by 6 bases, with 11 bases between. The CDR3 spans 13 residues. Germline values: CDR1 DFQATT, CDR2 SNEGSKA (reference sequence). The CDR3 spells CSARVSPLDTQYF. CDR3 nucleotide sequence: TGCAGTGCTAGAGTAAGCCCTTTGGATACGCAGTATTTT.

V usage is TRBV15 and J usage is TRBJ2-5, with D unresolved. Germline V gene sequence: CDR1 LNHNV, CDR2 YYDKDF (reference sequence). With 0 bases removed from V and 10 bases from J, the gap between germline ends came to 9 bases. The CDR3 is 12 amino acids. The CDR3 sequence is CATSRDLEDQYF. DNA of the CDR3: TGTGCCACCAGCAGAGATCTGGAAGACCAGTACTTC.

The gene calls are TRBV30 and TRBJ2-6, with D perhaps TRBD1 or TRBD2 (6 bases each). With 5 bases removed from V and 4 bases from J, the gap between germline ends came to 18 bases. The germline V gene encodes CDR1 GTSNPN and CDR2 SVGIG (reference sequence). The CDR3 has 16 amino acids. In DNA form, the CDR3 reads TGTGCCTGGGGAGGGGCTACAGGGACAGGGGCCAACGTCCTGACTTTC. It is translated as CAWGGATGTGANVLTF.

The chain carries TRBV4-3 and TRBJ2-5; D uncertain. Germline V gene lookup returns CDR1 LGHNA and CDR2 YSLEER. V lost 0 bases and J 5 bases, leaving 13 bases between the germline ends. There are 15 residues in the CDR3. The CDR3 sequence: CASSQDQRLGETQYF. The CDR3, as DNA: TGCGCCAGCAGCCAAGATCAGCGTTTAGGGGAGACCCAGTACTTC.

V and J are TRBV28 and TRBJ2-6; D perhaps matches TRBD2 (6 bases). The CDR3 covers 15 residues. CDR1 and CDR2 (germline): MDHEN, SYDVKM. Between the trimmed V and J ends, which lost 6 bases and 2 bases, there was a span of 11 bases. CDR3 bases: TGTGCCAGCAGCACCTCGGGAGCTGGGGCCAACGTCCTGACTTTC. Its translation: CASSTSGAGANVLTF.

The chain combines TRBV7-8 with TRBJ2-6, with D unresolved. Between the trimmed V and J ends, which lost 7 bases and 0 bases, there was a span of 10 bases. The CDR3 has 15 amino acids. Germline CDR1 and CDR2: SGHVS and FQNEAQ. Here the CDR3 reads CASTLRSSGANVLTF. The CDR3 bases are TGTGCCAGCACCCTAAGGAGCTCTGGGGCCAACGTCCTGACTTTC.

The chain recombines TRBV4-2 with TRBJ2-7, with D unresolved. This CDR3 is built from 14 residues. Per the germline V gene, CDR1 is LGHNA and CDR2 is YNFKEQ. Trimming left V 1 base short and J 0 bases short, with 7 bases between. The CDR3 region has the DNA TGTGCCAGCAGCCAAGCGGTCAGCTCCTACGAGCAGTACTTC. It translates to CASSQAVSSYEQYF.

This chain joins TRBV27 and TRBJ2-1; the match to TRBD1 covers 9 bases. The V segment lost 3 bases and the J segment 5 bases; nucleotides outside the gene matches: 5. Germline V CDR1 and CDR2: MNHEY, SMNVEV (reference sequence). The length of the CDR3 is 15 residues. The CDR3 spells CASSLGTGRHNEQFF. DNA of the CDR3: TGTGCCAGCAGTTTGGGGACAGGGAGACACAATGAGCAGTTCTTC.

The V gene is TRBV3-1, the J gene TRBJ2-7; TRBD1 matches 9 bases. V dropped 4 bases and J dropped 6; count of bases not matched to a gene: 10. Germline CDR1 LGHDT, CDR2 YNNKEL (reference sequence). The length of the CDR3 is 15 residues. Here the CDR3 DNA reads TGTGCCAGCAGCCCCCCCGGGACAGGGATTCCCGAGCAGTACTTC. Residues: CASSPPGTGIPEQYF.

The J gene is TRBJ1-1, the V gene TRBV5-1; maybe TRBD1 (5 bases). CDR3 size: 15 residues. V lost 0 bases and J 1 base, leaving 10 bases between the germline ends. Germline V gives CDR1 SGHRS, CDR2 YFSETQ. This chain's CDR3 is CASSLVWQGNTEAFF. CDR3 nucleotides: TGCGCCAGCAGCTTGGTATGGCAGGGGAACACTGAAGCTTTCTTT.

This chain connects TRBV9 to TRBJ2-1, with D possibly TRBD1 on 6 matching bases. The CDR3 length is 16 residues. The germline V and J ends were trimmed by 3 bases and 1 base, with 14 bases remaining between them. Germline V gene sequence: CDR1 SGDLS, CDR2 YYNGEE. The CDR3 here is CASSATGHPSYNEQFF. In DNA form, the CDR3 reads TGTGCCAGCAGCGCGACGGGACACCCATCCTACAATGAGCAGTTCTTC.